This T cell receptor (beta chain) came from a study of molecular identifiers for immune sequencing clone quantification. The study's findings and limits: Clones of above 20 RNA copies carried over 99% of effector molecules; in naive cells they carried under 1%.

This clonotype was found many times. Its target is not known. TCRdb used MiXCR to reprocess the PCR reads, holding one entry per CDR3 protein. Of about 100,000 distinct CDR3 sequences in the sample, roughly a fifth were seen once. Sequencing was performed on naive CD8+ T cells from blood, with Jurkat cell RNA spiked in. Subset here: FACS-sorted CD8+CD4-CCR7+CD45RA+ naive T cells. This clonotype originated in a human donor in good health. Some libraries in this study had Jurkat cell RNA spiked in.

Written as DNA, the CDR3 is TGTGCCAGCACCCTGCAGGGGCTAGATGATGAAGCTTTCTTT. This encodes CASTLQGLDDEAFF. The chain has TRBV2 and TRBJ1-1; possibly TRBD1 for D (6 bases). Germline values: CDR1 SNHLY, CDR2 FYNNEI. The CDR3 sequence is 14 residues long. V was pared by 7 bases and J by 7 bases, with 19 bases between.